One TCR beta chain is described in this entry. As yet, its antigen is unknown. This sample is part of a study of response to subunit inactivated influenza vaccine. This CDR3 spans 15 amino acids. CDR1 is LGHNA, CDR2 YSLEER, per germline. V lost 3 bases, J lost 6 bases, and 6 bases stayed unmatched. From the RT-PCR reads, TCRdb called clonotypes with MiXCR, one entry per CDR3 protein. The sample shows approximately 500,000 distinct CDR3 sequences, 10% to 15% of them seen only once. Study findings and constraints: Every seasonal influenza vaccination brings in few new T cells, the authors suggested.

This chain uses TRBV4-3 with TRBJ2-3; 10 positions match TRBD2. The source material was PBMCs from blood, sampled more than 35 days after vaccination. This sequence originates from a man aged 50-60 years who received an inactivated influenza vaccine. The CDR3: CASSHRTSGVDTQYF. Here the CDR3 DNA reads TGCGCCAGCAGCCACCGGACTAGCGGAGTGGATACGCAGTATTTT.